This T cell receptor beta chain was observed in a study of blood T cell repertoires in COVID-19. As for the study in general: Collection of acute and convalescent COVID-19 samples took place in the United States, Italy and Spain.

J lost 4 bases, V lost 2 bases, and 6 bases had no gene match. Germline values: CDR1 MNHEY, CDR2 SVGEGT. The CDR3 consists of 16 residues. This clone was counted once. This table comes from immunoSEQ multiplex PCR, and its TCRdb copy is limited to in-frame clones, with some not included. The repertoire holds about 39,000 clones, with about 85% as singletons. Sequencing was carried out using peripheral blood. The origin of this receptor is a man aged 55 to 70 with acute or convalescent COVID-19. This chain uses TRBV6-2 or TRBV6-3 with TRBJ1-5; 9 positions agree with TRBD1. The CDR3 DNA is TGTGCCAGCAGTTACGGGACAGGGTTGGGGAATCAGCCCCAGCATTTT. It specifies CASSYGTGLGNQPQHF.